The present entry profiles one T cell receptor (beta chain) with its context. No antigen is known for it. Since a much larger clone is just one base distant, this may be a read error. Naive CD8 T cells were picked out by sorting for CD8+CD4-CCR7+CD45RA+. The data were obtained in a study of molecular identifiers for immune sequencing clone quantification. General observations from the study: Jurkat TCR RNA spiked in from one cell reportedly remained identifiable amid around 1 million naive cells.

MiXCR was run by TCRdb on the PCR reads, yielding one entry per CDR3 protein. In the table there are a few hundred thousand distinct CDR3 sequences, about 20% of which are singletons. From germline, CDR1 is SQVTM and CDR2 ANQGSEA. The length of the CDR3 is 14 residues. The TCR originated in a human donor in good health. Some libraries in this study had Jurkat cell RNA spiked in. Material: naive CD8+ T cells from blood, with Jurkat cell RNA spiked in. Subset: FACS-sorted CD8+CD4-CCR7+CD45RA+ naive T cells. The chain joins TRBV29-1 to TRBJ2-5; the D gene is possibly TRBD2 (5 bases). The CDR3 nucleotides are TGCAGCGTGGAAGGACTCGATGACTTGGAGACCCAGTACTTC. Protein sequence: CSVEGLDDLETQYF.